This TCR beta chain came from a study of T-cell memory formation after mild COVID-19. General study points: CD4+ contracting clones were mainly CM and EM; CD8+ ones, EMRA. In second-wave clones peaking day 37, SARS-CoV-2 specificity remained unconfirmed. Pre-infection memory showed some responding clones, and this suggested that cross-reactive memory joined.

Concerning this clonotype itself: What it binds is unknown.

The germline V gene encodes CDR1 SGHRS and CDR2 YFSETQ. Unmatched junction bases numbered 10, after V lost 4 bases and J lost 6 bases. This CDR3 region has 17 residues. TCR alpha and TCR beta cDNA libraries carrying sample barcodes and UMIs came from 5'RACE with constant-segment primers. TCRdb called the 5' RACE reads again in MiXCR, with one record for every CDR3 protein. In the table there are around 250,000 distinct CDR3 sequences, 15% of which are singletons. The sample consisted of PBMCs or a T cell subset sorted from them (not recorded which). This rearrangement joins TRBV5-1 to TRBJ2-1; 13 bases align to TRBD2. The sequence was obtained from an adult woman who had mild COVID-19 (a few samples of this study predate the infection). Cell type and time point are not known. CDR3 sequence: CASSTRTSGRGSNEQFF. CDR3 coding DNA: TGCGCCAGCAGCACTCGGACTAGCGGGAGAGGTTCCAATGAGCAGTTCTTC.